This T cell receptor beta chain was sequenced for a study of T cell responses to AZD1222 COVID-19 vaccine. Repertoires were generated with immunoSEQ multiplex PCR, while TCRdb's copy carries only in-frame clones and drops some. The table shows 120,000 to 150,000 clones, with more than 70% occurring only once. This CDR3 is built from 15 residues. With 0 bases removed from V and 4 bases from J, the gap between germline ends came to 11 bases. CDR1 and CDR2 from the germline V gene are SGHKS and YYEKEE (reference sequence). The chain employs TRBV5-5 and TRBJ1-5; D is possibly TRBD1 (5 bases). This clonotype was sampled from an adult in good health. The input for sequencing was peripheral blood, taken on day 0 of AZD1222 vaccination. This chain's CDR3 is CASSLGGQRNQPQHF. CDR3 bases: TGTGCCAGCAGCTTGGGGGGCCAACGGAATCAGCCCCAGCATTTT.